These 13 T cell receptor beta chains were sequenced from one sample in a study of low-dose radiotherapy and immunotherapy resistance in tumors. Over approximately 20 PCR cycles, TCRs were amplified from a constant-region primer and V-primer adapter. MiXCR, applied by TCRdb to the reads, yields one record per CDR3 protein. The sample consists of roughly 46,000 distinct CDR3 sequences, approximately 12% of them appearing once. Time point meaning: before trial treatment. This material consisted of PBMCs, taken before treatment. These receptors all stem from a female donor with ovarian cancer.

On this clonotype: A far more abundant clone sits one base away, making this likely a read error. The V call is TRBV12-3 or TRBV12-4, the J call TRBJ2-1; D might be TRBD1 (6 bases). The CDR3 has 13 residues. With 3 bases removed from V and 10 bases from J, the gap between germline ends came to 13 bases. The CDR3 DNA follows: TGTGCCAGCAGTTTGGTACAGGGCTACGAGCAGTTCTTC. Encoded protein: CASSLVQGYEQFF.

This clonotype was found many times. The rearrangement joins TRBV7-2 to TRBJ2-7; unclear D gene. Germline CDR1 and CDR2: SGHTA and FQGNSA. This CDR3 region has 14 residues. V lost 1 base and J lost 4, with 11 bases in between. In DNA form, the CDR3 reads TGTGCCAGCAGCTTAGGAGAGCTCACGTACGAGCAGTACTTC. Translating gives CASSLGELTYEQYF.

Remarks on this clonotype: The CDR3 does not end in the conserved phenylalanine or tryptophan, so this is likely a read error. The V gene is TRBV2, the J gene TRBJ1-5; D is undetermined. The CDR3 spans 14 residues. CDR1 is SNHLY and CDR2 is FYNNEI in the germline V gene. Trimming pared 7 bases from V and 4 bases from J, leaving 14 bases between. For the CDR3, the DNA is TGTGCCAGCAAAAATAACACGCAAAATCAGCCCCAGCATCTT. Amino acids: CASKNNTQNQPQHL.

This clonotype was detected ten times or more. V usage is TRBV5-6 and J usage is TRBJ2-3; D is possibly TRBD2 (5 bases). V lost 0 bases and J lost 6, with 8 bases in between. The CDR3 contains 13 residues. The V gene's germline CDR1 is SGHDT and CDR2 YYEEEE. CDR3 coding DNA: TGTGCCAGCAGCTTGGTCGGGGAGGATACGCAGTATTTT. Its protein product is CASSLVGEDTQYF.

This clonotype was seen many times. V is TRBV6-2 or TRBV6-3 and J is TRBJ2-6; D call uncertain. This CDR3 has 13 amino acids. In germline, CDR1 is MNHEY, CDR2 SVGEGT. V was shortened by 6 bases and J by 4 bases, with 7 bases between the two germline ends. The CDR3 reads CASSGNGANVLTF. The DNA for the CDR3 is TGTGCCAGCAGCGGCAACGGGGCCAACGTCCTGACTTTC.

Only a few counts were recorded for this clonotype. The chain has TRBV2 and TRBJ2-5; D is undetermined. Germline CDR1 and CDR2: SNHLY and FYNNEI. V was cut by 6 bases and J by 9 bases, with 14 bases left in between. The CDR3 runs to 12 residues. The CDR3 coding sequence is TGTGCCAGCAGGGCCGCCGAGTTAGCCCAGTACTTC. The encoded protein is CASRAAELAQYF.

At least ten counts were recorded for this clonotype. The rearrangement links TRBV7-2 to TRBJ2-7, with 7 bases that match TRBD2. The CDR3 is made up of 15 amino acids. The V gene's germline CDR1 is SGHTA and CDR2 FQGNSA. Germline trimming cut 5 bases from V and 12 bases from J; bases unmatched to any gene: 19. The CDR3, as DNA: TGTGCCAGCAGCCCACGACCCAGCGGGATGTGGGGCCGGTACTTC. This sequence encodes CASSPRPSGMWGRYF.

This clonotype was counted at least ten times. V and J are TRBV6-5 and TRBJ2-1; D is unresolved. Trimming left V 4 bases short and J 7 bases short, with 11 bases between. Germline values: CDR1 MNHEY, CDR2 SVGAGI. This CDR3 has 13 amino acids. As DNA, the CDR3 is TGTGCCAGCAGTTCCGTGGGTGGTAATGAGCAGTTCTTC. It codes for CASSSVGGNEQFF.

Comment on this clonotype: Possible read error: a much larger clone is one base away. This chain uses TRBV5-1 with TRBJ2-5; possible D gene TRBD1, 6 bases. Trimming removed 4 bases from V and 9 bases from J, with 19 bases in between. This CDR3 spans 14 amino acids. Germline CDR1 SGHRS, CDR2 YFSETQ. CDR3 protein: CASSIQGTMEAQYF. The CDR3 DNA reads TGCGCCAGCAGCATACAGGGTACAATGGAGGCCCAGTACTTC.

This clonotype was recorded many times. J is TRBJ1-1 and V is TRBV14; D unresolved. The CDR3 is 12 residues long. V was clipped by 4 bases and J by 1 base, with 4 bases between them. The germline V gene has CDR1 SGHDN and CDR2 FVKESK. CDR3 residues: CASSLKNTEAFF. CDR3 nucleotides: TGTGCCAGCAGCCTGAAGAACACTGAAGCTTTCTTT. The whole variable domain, remainder taken from reference TRBV14 and TRBJ1-1, is EAGVTQFPSHSVIEKGQTVTLRCDPISGHDNLYWYRRVMGKEIKFLLHFVKESKQDESGMPNNRFLAERTGGTYSTLKVQPAELEDSGVYFCASSLKNTEAFFGQGTRLTVV.

In its sample, this clonotype was seen many times. This sequence joins TRBV6-2 or TRBV6-3 and TRBJ2-1, with D maybe TRBD2 (6 bases). The germline CDR1 and CDR2 sequences are MNHEY and SVGEGT. This CDR3 comprises 15 residues. V was trimmed by 6 bases and J by 4 bases, leaving 16 bases between them. The CDR3 loop is CASSPVWGDYNEQFF. The CDR3 DNA follows: TGTGCCAGCAGCCCAGTTTGGGGGGATTACAATGAGCAGTTCTTC.

Many counts were recorded for this clonotype. The chain employs TRBV3-1 and TRBJ2-7; no reliable D call. Between the trimmed V and J ends, which lost 3 bases and 3 bases, there was a span of 9 bases. Looked up from germline, CDR1 is LGHDT and CDR2 is YNNKEL (reference sequence). The length of the CDR3 is 13 residues. CDR3 in amino acids: CASSHGWDYEQYF. CDR3 DNA sequence: TGTGCCAGCAGCCATGGGTGGGACTACGAGCAGTACTTC.

At least ten counts were recorded for this clonotype. The chain couples TRBV15 to TRBJ2-5, with a weak D call TRBD2 (6 bases). V was trimmed by 0 bases and J by 5 bases, leaving 10 bases between them. This CDR3 has 14 residues. Per germline, CDR1 LNHNV and CDR2 YYDKDF (reference sequence). The DNA of the CDR3 is TGTGCCACCAGCAGAGATCGCGGGATGGAGACCCAGTACTTC. Its translation: CATSRDRGMETQYF.